This T cell receptor (beta chain) was found in a study of human T cells and chemical hapten exposure. For the study at large: The variation in per-sample TCR yields arose mainly from small differences in pooled library volumes.

Indicated time point: healthy volunteer bleed at 2 weeks. Someone pulled total RNA out of unfractionated whole blood. General study results and limits: Following DPC sensitization, TCRs present above 1 in 1000 frequency showed no change.

The library tagged each cDNA molecule with unique molecular identifiers. Original methodology: Ranging from about 23,224 to 750,000, TCR counts per sample had a median value of roughly 96,000. TCRdb processed the RACE reads anew with MiXCR; each CDR3 protein has one entry. V and J calls and clone size were set by TCRdb, not the authors. This table holds 30,000 or so distinct CDR3 sequences, 6.5% to 8.5% found once. This clonotype was detected many times. Its specificity is not known. With 5 bases clipped from V and 4 bases from J, the junction kept 7 bases outside the gene matches. The CDR3 runs to 15 residues. Germline V gene lookup returns CDR1 MDHEN and CDR2 SYDVKM.

The V call is TRBV28, the J call TRBJ2-5, with TRBD1 matching 10 bases. Sequenced material: whole blood. This sequence was found in a human donor in good health. Some clones in this sample may be carry-over from other donors' samples. Here the CDR3 reads CASSTPGQGPETQYF. For the CDR3, the DNA is TGTGCCAGCAGTACTCCGGGACAGGGGCCAGAGACCCAGTACTTC.